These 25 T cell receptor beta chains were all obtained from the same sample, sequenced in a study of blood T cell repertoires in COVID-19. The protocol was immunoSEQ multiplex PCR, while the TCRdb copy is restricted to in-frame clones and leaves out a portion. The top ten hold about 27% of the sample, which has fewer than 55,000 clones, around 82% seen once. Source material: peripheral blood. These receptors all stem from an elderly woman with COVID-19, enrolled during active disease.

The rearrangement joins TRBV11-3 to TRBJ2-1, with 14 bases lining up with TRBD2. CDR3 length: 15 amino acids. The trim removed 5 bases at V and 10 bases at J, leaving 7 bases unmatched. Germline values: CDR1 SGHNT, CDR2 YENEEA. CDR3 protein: CASSPGLAGVSEQFF. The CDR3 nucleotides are TGTGCCAGCAGCCCGGGACTAGCGGGAGTAAGCGAGCAGTTCTTC.

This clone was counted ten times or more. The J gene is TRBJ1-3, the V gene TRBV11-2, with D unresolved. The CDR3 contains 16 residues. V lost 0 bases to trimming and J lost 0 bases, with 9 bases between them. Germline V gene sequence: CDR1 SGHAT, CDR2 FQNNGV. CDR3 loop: CASSLDPGNSGNTIYF. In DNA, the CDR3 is TGTGCCAGCAGCTTAGATCCGGGAAACTCTGGAAACACCATATATTTT.

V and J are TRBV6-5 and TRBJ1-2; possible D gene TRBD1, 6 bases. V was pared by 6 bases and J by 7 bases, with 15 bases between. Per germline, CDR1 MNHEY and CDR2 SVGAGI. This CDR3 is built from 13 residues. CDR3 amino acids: CASSRDRLGGYTF. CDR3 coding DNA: TGTGCCAGCAGCAGAGACAGGTTAGGTGGCTACACCTTC.

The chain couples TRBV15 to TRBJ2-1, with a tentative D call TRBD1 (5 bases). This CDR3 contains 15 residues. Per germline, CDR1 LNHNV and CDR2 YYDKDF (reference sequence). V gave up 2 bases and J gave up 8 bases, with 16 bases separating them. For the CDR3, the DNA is TGTGCCACCAGCAGACCAGGGCGTTCTAGACATGAGCAGTTCTTC. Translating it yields CATSRPGRSRHEQFF.

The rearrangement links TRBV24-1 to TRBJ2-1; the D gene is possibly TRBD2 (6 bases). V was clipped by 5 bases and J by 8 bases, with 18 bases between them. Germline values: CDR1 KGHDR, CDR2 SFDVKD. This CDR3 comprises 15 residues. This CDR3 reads CATSAQSTGSHEQFF. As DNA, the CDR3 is TGTGCCACCAGTGCCCAATCAACCGGGAGCCATGAGCAGTTCTTC.

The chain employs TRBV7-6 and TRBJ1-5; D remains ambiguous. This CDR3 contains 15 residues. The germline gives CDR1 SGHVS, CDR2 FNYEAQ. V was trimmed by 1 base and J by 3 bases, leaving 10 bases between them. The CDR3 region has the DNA TGTGCCAGCAGCTTAGATCAAGGAGTCAATCAGCCCCAGCATTTT. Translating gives CASSLDQGVNQPQHF.

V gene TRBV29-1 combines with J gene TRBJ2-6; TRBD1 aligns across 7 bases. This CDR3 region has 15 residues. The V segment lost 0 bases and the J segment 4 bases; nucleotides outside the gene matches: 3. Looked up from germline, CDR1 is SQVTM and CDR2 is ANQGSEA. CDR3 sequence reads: CSVEDRGTGANVLTF. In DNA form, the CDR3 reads TGCAGCGTTGAAGACAGGGGGACCGGGGCCAACGTCCTGACTTTC.

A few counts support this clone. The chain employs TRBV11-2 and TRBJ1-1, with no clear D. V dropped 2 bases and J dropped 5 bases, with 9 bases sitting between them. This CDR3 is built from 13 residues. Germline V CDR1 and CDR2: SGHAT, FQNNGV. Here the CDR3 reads CASSLIAGTEAFF. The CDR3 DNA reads TGTGCCAGCAGCTTAATTGCGGGGACTGAAGCTTTCTTT.

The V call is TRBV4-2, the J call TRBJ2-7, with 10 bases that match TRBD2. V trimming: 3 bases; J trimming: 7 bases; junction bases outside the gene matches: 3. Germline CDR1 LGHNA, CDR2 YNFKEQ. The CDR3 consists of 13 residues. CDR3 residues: CASSQVAGGEQYF. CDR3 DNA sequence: TGTGCCAGCAGCCAGGTAGCGGGAGGTGAGCAGTACTTC.

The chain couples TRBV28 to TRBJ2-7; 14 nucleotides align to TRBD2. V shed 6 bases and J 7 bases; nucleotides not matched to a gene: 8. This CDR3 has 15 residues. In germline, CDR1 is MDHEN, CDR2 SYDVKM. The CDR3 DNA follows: TGTGCCAGCAGAACTGGACTAGCGGGAGGTCTGGAGCAGTACTTC. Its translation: CASRTGLAGGLEQYF.

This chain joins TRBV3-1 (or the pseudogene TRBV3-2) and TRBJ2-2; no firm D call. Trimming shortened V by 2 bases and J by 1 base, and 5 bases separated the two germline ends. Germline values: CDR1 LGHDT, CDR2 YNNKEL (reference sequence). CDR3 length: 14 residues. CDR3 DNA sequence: TGTGCCAGCAGCCAAACATGGAACACCGGGGAGCTGTTTTTT. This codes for CASSQTWNTGELFF.

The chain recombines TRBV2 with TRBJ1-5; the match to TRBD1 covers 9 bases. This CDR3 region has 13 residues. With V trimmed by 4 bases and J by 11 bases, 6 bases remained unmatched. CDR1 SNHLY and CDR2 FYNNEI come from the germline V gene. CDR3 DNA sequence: TGTGCCAGCAGTGGGGGACAGGGACAGGCCCAGCATTTT. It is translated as CASSGGQGQAQHF.

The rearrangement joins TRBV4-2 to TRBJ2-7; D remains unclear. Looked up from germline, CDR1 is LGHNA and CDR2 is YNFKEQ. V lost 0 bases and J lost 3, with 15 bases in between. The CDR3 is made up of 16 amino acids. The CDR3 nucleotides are TGTGCCAGCAGCCAAGAGGCGACTGACTTTAGCTACGAGCAGTACTTC. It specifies CASSQEATDFSYEQYF.

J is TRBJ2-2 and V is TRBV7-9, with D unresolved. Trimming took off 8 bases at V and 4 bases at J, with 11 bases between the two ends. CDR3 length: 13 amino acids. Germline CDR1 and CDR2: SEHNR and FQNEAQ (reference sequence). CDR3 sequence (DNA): TGTGCCAGCCGTGACCACAGCACCGGGGAGCTGTTTTTT. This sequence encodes CASRDHSTGELFF.

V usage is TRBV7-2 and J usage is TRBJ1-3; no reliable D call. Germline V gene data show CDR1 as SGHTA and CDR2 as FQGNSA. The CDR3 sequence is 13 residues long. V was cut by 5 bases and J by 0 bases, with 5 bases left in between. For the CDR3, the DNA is TGTGCCAGCAGCGACAACTCTGGAAACACCATATATTTT. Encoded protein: CASSDNSGNTIYF.

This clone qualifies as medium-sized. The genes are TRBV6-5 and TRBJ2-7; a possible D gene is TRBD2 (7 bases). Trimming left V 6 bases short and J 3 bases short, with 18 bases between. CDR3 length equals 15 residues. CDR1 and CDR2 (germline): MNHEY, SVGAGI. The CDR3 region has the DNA TGTGCCAGCAGAGGGGTAGACGGGGGGCACTACGAGCAGTACTTC. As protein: CASRGVDGGHYEQYF.

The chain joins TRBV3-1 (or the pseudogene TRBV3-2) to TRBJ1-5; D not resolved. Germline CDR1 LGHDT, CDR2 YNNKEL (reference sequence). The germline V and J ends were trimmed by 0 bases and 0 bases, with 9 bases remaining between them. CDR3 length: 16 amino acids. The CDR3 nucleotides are TGTGCCAGCAGCCAAGACCCCGGGTATAGCAATCAGCCCCAGCATTTT. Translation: CASSQDPGYSNQPQHF.

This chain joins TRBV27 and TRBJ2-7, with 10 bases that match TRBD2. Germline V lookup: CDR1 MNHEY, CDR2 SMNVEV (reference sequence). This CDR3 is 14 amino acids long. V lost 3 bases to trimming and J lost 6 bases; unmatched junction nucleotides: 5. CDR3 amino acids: CASSFRAGGVEQYF. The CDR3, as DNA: TGTGCCAGCAGTTTCCGAGCGGGAGGGGTCGAGCAGTACTTC.

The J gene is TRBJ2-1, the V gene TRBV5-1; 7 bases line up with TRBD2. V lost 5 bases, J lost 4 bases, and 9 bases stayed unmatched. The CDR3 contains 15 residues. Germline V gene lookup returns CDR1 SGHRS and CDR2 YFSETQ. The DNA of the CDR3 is TGCGCCAGCAGTTCCAGCGGGGCCCTTTACAATGAGCAGTTCTTC. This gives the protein CASSSSGALYNEQFF. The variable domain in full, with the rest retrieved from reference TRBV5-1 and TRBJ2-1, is KAGVTQTPRYLIKTRGQQVTLSCSPISGHRSVSWYQQTPGQGLQFLFEYFSETQRNKGNFPGRFSGRQFSNSRSEMNVSTLELGDSALYLCASSSSGALYNEQFFGPGTRLTVL.

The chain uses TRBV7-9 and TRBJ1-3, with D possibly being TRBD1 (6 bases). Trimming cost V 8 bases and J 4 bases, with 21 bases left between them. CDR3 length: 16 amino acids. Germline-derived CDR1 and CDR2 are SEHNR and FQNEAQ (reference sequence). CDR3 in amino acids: CASGPMIRGAGNTIYF. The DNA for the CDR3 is TGTGCCAGCGGCCCCATGATCAGGGGAGCAGGAAACACCATATATTTT. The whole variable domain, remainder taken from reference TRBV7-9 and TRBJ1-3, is DTGVSQNPRHKITKRGQNVTFRCDPISEHNRLYWYRQTLGQGPEFLTYFQNEAQLEKSRLLSDRFSAERPKGSFSTLEIQRTEQGDSAMYLCASGPMIRGAGNTIYFGEGSWLTVV.

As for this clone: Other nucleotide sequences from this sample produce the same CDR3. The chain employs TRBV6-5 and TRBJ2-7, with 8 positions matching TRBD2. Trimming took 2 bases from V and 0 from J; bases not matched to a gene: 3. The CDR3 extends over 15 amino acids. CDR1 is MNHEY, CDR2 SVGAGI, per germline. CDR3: CASSYSLAGSYEQYF. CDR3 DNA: TGTGCCAGCAGTTACAGCCTAGCGGGCTCCTACGAGCAGTACTTC.

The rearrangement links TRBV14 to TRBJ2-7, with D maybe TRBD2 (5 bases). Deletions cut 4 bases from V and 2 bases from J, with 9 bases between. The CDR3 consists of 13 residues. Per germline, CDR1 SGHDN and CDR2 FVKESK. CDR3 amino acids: CASSRGITYEQYF. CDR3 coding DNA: TGTGCCAGCAGCCGAGGGATAACCTACGAGCAGTACTTC.

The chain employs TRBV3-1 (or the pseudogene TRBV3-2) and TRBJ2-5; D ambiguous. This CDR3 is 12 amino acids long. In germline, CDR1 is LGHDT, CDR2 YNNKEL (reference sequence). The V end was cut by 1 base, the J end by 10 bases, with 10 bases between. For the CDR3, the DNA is TGTGCCAGCAGCCAAGTTGGCGGAGTCCAGTACTTC. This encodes CASSQVGGVQYF.

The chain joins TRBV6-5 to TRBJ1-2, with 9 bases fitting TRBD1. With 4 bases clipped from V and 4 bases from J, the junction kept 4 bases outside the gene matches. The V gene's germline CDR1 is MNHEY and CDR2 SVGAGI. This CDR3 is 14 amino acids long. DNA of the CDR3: TGTGCCAGCAGTTCCGGACAGGGGACCTATGGCTACACCTTC. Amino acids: CASSSGQGTYGYTF.

The CDR3: CASSSAGVGGETQYF. The CDR3 DNA sequence: TGTGCCAGCAGCTCAGCGGGAGTTGGGGGAGAGACCCAGTACTTC. The rearrangement uses TRBV5-5 and TRBJ2-5, with 8 bases lining up with TRBD2. The V and J ends lost 3 bases and 4 bases, in that order; junction bases with no gene match: 8. Per germline, CDR1 SGHKS and CDR2 YYEKEE (reference sequence). The CDR3 consists of 15 residues.